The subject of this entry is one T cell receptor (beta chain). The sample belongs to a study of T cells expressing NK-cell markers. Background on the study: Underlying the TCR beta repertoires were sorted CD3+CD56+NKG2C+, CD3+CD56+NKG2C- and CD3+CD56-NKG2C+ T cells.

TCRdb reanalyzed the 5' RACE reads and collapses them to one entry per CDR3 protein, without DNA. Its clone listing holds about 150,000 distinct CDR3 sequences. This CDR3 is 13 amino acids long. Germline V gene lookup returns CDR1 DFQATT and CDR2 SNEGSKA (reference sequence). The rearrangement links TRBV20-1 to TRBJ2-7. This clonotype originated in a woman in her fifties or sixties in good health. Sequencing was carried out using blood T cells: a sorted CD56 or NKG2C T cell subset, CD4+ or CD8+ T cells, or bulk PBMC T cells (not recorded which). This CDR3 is CSARDHTSYEQYF.